The present T cell receptor beta chain was sequenced within a study of radiotherapy plus CTLA-4 blockade in lung cancer. Here immunoSEQ multiplex PCR was the method, and the copy in TCRdb shows in-frame clones only, minus some. Here the sample spans 26,000 or so clones, about four fifths being singletons. This CDR3 is 16 amino acids long. V was shortened by 1 base and J by 2 bases, with 13 bases between the two germline ends. The germline V gene encodes CDR1 LNHNV and CDR2 YYDKDF (reference sequence). General study findings and limits: Following radiotherapy plus ipilimumab, tumor-derived TCR clones expanded in the blood.

In regard to this clone: What it binds is not known.

The source of this sequence is a human donor with non-small cell lung cancer that progressed on radiotherapy plus ipilimumab. Sequencing was performed on peripheral blood, taken from a patient treated with radiotherapy plus ipilimumab. The rearrangement links TRBV15 to TRBJ2-3; a possible D gene is TRBD1 (6 bases). In nucleotides, the CDR3 is TGTGCCACCAGCAGAGCGGCAGGGGCGTACACAGATACGCAGTATTTT. Protein: CATSRAAGAYTDTQYF.